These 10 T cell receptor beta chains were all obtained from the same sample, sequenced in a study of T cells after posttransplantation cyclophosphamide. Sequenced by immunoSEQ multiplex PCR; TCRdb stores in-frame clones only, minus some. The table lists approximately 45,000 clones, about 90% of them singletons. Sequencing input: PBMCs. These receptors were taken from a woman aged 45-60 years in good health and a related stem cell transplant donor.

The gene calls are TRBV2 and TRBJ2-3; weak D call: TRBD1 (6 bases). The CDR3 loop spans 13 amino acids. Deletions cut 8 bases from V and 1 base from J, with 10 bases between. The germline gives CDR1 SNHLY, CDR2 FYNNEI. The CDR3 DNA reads TGTGCCAGCGAGGGGGTTGGCACAGATACGCAGTATTTT. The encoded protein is CASEGVGTDTQYF.

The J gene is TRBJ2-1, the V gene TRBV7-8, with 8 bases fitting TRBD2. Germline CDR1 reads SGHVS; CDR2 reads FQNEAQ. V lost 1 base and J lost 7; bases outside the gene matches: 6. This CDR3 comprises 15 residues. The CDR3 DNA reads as TGTGCCAGCAGCTTAGGGAGCGGGAGTCAGAATGAGCAGTTCTTC. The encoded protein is CASSLGSGSQNEQFF.

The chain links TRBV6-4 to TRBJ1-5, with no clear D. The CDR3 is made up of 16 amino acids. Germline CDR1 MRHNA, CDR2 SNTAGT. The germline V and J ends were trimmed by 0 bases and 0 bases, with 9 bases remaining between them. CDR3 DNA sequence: TGTGCCAGCAGTGACTCGCGGGCGCATAGCAATCAGCCCCAGCATTTT. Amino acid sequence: CASSDSRAHSNQPQHF.

The CDR3, as DNA: TGTGCCAGCAGCAGGAGCTCCTACAATGAGCAGTTCTTC. Its translation: CASSRSSYNEQFF. This chain joins TRBV14 and TRBJ2-1; D not resolved. Per germline, CDR1 SGHDN and CDR2 FVKESK. Trimming left V 5 bases short and J 0 bases short, with 5 bases between. CDR3 size: 13 residues.

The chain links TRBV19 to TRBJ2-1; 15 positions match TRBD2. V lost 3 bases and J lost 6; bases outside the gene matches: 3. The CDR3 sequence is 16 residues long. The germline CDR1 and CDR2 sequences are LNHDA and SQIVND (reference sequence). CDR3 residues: CASSIWTSGRANEQFF. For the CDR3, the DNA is TGTGCCAGTAGTATCTGGACTAGCGGGAGGGCCAATGAGCAGTTCTTC.

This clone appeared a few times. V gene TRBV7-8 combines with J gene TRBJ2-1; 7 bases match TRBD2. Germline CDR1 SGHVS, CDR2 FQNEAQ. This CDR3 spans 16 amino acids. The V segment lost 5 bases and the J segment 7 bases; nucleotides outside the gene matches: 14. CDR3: CASSLQLGLDANEQFF. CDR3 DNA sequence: TGTGCCAGCAGCCTCCAACTTGGACTAGATGCAAATGAGCAGTTCTTC.

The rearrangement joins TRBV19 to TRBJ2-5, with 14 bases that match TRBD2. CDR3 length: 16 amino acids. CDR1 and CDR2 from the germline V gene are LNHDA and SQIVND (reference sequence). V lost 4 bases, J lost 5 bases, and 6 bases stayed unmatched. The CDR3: CASSRRLAGGPETQYF. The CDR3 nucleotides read TGTGCCAGTAGTAGACGACTAGCGGGGGGGCCCGAGACCCAGTACTTC. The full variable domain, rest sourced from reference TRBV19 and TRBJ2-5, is DGGITQSPKYLFRKEGQNVTLSCEQNLNHDAMYWYRQDPGQGLRLIYYSQIVNDFQKGDIAEGYSVSREKKESFPLTVTSAQKNPTAFYLCASSRRLAGGPETQYFGPGTRLLVL.

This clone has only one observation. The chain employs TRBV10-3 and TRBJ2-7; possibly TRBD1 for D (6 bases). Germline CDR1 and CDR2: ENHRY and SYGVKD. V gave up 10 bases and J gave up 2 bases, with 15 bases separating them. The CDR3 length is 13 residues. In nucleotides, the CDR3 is TGTGCCACCAGACCGGACAGAACCTACGAGCAGTACTTC. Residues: CATRPDRTYEQYF.

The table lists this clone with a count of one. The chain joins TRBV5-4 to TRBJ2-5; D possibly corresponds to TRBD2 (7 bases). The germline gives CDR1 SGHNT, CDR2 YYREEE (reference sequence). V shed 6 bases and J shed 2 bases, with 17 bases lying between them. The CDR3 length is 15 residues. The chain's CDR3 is CASTTRRGPQETQYF. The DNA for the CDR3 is TGTGCCAGCACCACGAGGCGGGGGCCACAAGAGACCCAGTACTTC.

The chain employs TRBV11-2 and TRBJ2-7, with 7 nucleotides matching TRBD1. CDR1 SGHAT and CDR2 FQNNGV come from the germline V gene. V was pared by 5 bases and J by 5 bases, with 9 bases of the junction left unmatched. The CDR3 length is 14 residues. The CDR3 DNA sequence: TGTGCCAGCAGCCTGACAGGGAATATCCACGAGCAGTACTTC. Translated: CASSLTGNIHEQYF.